This T cell receptor (beta chain) was found in a study of T cell repertoires in cytomegalovirus infection. Study information: Indicated by public TCR beta signatures were CMV infection and matching HLA type. Study-wide results and caveats: HLA-C-restricted, CMV-specific TCR beta clonotypes were dominant ex vivo. Cumulative frequency (of public TCR beta family members) identified carriers of CMV plus the relevant HLA.

TCRdb processed the reads anew with MiXCR; each CDR3 protein has one entry. The top ten hold roughly 13% of the sample, which has approximately 910,000 distinct CDR3 sequences, roughly 30% seen once. The CDR3 loop spans 20 amino acids. V lost 2 bases and J lost 2; bases outside the gene matches: 18. Germline CDR1 reads SNHLY; CDR2 reads FYNNEI. A note on this clonotype: Its antigen is unidentified.

The sequence was collected from a human donor in good health (CMV status not recorded). Some clones in this sample may be carry-over from other donors' samples. The material was cultured CD8+ T cells from PBMCs, obtained from culture after CMV antigen stimulation. This sequence joins TRBV2 and TRBJ2-5; TRBD2 matches 9 bases. The CDR3, as DNA: TGTGCCAGCAGTGAATATCCCCCGAGGTCCGCGGGGGGGAAACAAGAGACCCAGTACTTC. Its translation is CASSEYPPRSAGGKQETQYF.